These T cell receptor beta chains were read from a single sample in a study of T cell changes during pregnancy in multiple sclerosis. The repertoire was sequenced with immunoSEQ multiplex PCR; TCRdb's copy has only in-frame clones and lacks some. Altogether around 50,000 clones are present, 92% being singletons, with the ten largest covering nearly 0.2%. The material sequenced was CD4+ T cells from peripheral blood mononuclear cells, taken in the second trimester of pregnancy. These receptors were taken from a female donor with multiple sclerosis, enrolled in a pregnancy study. Each CDR3 is given with its conserved first and last residue. The D gene is left open where the match is weak. The size field is filled for only some rows; it gives once, few, many or a size class.

CASSSTGWGNTEAFF TGTGCCAGCAGCTCCACAGGGTGGGGGAACACTGAAGCTTTCTTT . TRBJ1-1 TRBV5-6 .
CASTLAVGRGYEQYF TGTGCCAGCACCCTCGCGGTGGGCCGGGGATACGAGCAGTACTTC . TRBJ2-7 TRBV6-6 .
CASSPTSGSYNEQFF TGTGCCAGCTCACCGACTTCTGGCTCCTACAATGAGCAGTTCTTC . TRBJ2-1 TRBV18 .
CASSNGLAGWEQYF TGTGCCAGCAGTAACGGACTAGCAGGTTGGGAGCAGTACTTC . TRBJ2-7 TRBV6-1 TRBD2
CSVEKTGTGGGYTF TGCAGCGTTGAAAAAACCGGGACAGGGGGTGGCTACACCTTC . TRBJ1-2 TRBV29-1 TRBD1
CAWSATGGVGAFF TGTGCCTGGAGTGCCACAGGGGGCGTAGGGGCTTTCTTT once TRBJ1-1 TRBV30 TRBD1
CASSAGGATGHGYTF TGTGCCAGCAGCGCCGGCGGGGCGACAGGGCATGGCTACACCTTC . TRBJ1-2 TRBV7-3 TRBD1
CASSLQGSYNEQFF TGTGCCAGCAGTCTACAGGGGTCCTACAATGAGCAGTTCTTC . TRBJ2-1 TRBV27 TRBD1
CAWSVLPGQGTQYF TGTGCCTGGAGTGTACTTCCAGGGCAGGGGACCCAGTACTTC . TRBJ2-5 TRBV30 .
CASTTGSLSNQPQHF TGTGCCAGTACTACAGGATCTCTTAGCAATCAGCCCCAGCATTTT . TRBJ1-5 TRBV6-1 .
CAWSAGQMNTEAFF TGTGCCTGGAGTGCAGGACAGATGAACACTGAAGCTTTCTTT few TRBJ1-1 TRBV30 .
CAWRGLREFF TGTGCCTGGAGGGGCCTCAGGGAGTTCTTC . TRBJ2-1 TRBV30 .
CASSILDSRSGANVLTF TGTGCCAGTAGTATCTTGGACAGCCGCTCTGGGGCCAACGTCCTGACTTTC . TRBJ2-6 TRBV19 .
CASSDGPGTDTQYF TGTGCCAGCAGTGATGGGCCGGGCACAGATACGCAGTATTTT . TRBJ2-3 TRBV6-1 .
CASSFAEGRVTEAFF TGCGCCAGCAGCTTCGCGGAGGGAAGAGTCACTGAAGCTTTCTTT . TRBJ1-1 TRBV5-1 .
CASSDLPNTQYF TGTGCCAGCAGCGACCTACCAAATACGCAGTATTTT . TRBJ2-3 TRBV9 .
CASSLIGNTEAFF TGTGCCAGCAGTTTAATCGGGAACACTGAAGCTTTCTTT few TRBJ1-1 TRBV28 .
CAWCHRGGPINYGYTF TGTGCCTGGTGTCACCGGGGAGGGCCTATTAACTATGGCTACACCTTC . TRBJ1-2 TRBV30 .
CASSHSRTGSNQPQHF TGTGCCAGCTCACATTCGAGGACTGGGAGCAATCAGCCCCAGCATTTT . TRBJ1-5 TRBV18 .
CASRRQGIGNTEAFF TGTGCCAGCAGACGACAGGGCATAGGGAACACTGAAGCTTTCTTT . TRBJ1-1 TRBV6-1 TRBD1
CAWSVGDANYGYTF TGTGCCTGGAGTGTGGGAGACGCTAACTATGGCTACACCTTC . TRBJ1-2 TRBV30 .
CASSSRDRVYGYTF TGTGCCAGCAGCAGCAGGGACAGGGTTTATGGCTACACCTTC . TRBJ1-2 TRBV7-8 TRBD1
CASSLTGGQDATDTQYF TGTGCCAGCTCACTGACCGGAGGACAGGACGCCACAGATACGCAGTATTTT . TRBJ2-3 TRBV18 TRBD1
CASSLVSSNQPQHF TGTGCCAGCAGCTTAGTATCGAGCAATCAGCCCCAGCATTTT once TRBJ1-5 TRBV7-2 .
CASRRTGGHGVDTEAFF TGCGCCAGCAGAAGGACAGGGGGCCACGGAGTGGACACTGAAGCTTTCTTT . TRBJ1-1 TRBV5-1 TRBD1
CASSLDGQGLDEQYF TGCGCCAGCAGCTTGGACGGACAGGGATTGGACGAGCAGTACTTC . TRBJ2-7 TRBV5-1 TRBD1
CATTGGSYNEQFF TGTGCCACTACGGGGGGCTCCTACAATGAGCAGTTCTTC . TRBJ2-1 TRBV19 TRBD2
CASSLPRGGGNTIYF TGTGCCAGCAGCCTGCCCCGGGGGGGAGGAAACACCATATATTTT . TRBJ1-3 TRBV28 .
CASSVGAALNTEAFF TGTGCCAGCAGCGTAGGGGCAGCCTTGAACACTGAAGCTTTCTTT . TRBJ1-1 TRBV9 .
CAWSVLWRGGPPSTDTQYF TGTGCCTGGAGTGTGTTGTGGCGGGGGGGCCCACCTAGCACAGATACGCAGTATTTT . TRBJ2-3 TRBV30 TRBD2
CARSSHYETGPTNEKLFF TGTGCCAGAAGCTCACACTATGAGACAGGCCCAACTAATGAAAAACTGTTTTTT few TRBJ1-4 TRBV5-3 .
CASSLQFRDRGYEQYF TGTGCCAGCAGTCTTCAGTTCCGGGACAGGGGGTACGAGCAGTACTTC . TRBJ2-7 TRBV27 TRBD1
CASSPTVLSGNTIYF TGTGCCAGCAGCCCGACAGTGCTCTCTGGAAACACCATATATTTT . TRBJ1-3 TRBV5-8 .
CASSYPDNRGTNVLTF TGTGCCAGCAGTTATCCCGACAATAGGGGGACCAACGTCCTGACTTTC . TRBJ2-6 TRBV6-5 .
CASSPPPGSYGYTF TGTGCCAGCAGCCCTCCCCCAGGCTCTTATGGCTACACCTTC . TRBJ1-2 TRBV2 .
CASSQEARQETQYF TGTGCCAGCAGCCAAGAGGCCAGGCAAGAGACCCAGTACTTC . TRBJ2-5 TRBV4-2 .
CASSLGGQGAAGNTIYF TGCGCCAGCAGCTTGGGGGGACAGGGGGCTGCTGGAAACACCATATATTTT . TRBJ1-3 TRBV5-1 TRBD1
CASRGTGRNQPQHF TGTGCCAGCAGGGGGACAGGGCGCAATCAGCCCCAGCATTTT . TRBJ1-5 TRBV6-1 TRBD1
CASSAGLAGYNEQFF TGTGCCAGCAGCGCGGGACTAGCGGGTTACAATGAGCAGTTCTTC . TRBJ2-1 TRBV9 TRBD2
CASSQAGSYNEQFF TGTGCCAGCAGCCAGGCAGGGTCCTACAATGAGCAGTTCTTC . TRBJ2-1 TRBV14 .
CASKPGTSGSWNEQFF TGTGCCAGCAAACCCGGGACTAGCGGGAGTTGGAATGAGCAGTTCTTC . TRBJ2-1 TRBV27 TRBD2
CASSGYRDFTLAGNEKLFF TGTGCCAGCAGCGGATACCGGGACTTTACCCTGGCGGGTAATGAAAAACTGTTTTTT . TRBJ1-4 TRBV5-6 .
CASRLISPDTQYF TGTGCCAGCAGACTTATATCTCCAGATACGCAGTATTTT once TRBJ2-3 TRBV28 .
CASSVAAGGRTAAQYF TGTGCCAGCAGCGTAGCAGCAGGCGGGAGGACGGCGGCCCAGTACTTC . TRBJ2-5 TRBV9 TRBD2
CASSLTSTETTLHF TGTGCCAGCTCACTCACCTCTACAGAGACCACCCTCCACTTT . TRBJ1-6 TRBV18 .
CASSSGQGGLTPLHF TGTGCCAGCAGCTCAGGACAGGGCGGGTTGACACCCCTCCACTTT . TRBJ1-6 TRBV5-4 TRBD1
CASSPSGNTLYEQYF TGTGCCAGCAGTCCCAGCGGGAACACCCTCTACGAGCAGTACTTC . TRBJ2-7 TRBV28 TRBD2
CASSGQGDSYGYTF TGTGCCAGCAGCGGACAGGGGGATTCCTATGGCTACACCTTC . TRBJ1-2 TRBV9 TRBD1
CAVSPGAWDTQYF TGTGCTGTCAGCCCTGGAGCGTGGGATACGCAGTATTTT . TRBJ2-3 TRBV7-6 .